This TCR beta chain was captured in a study of blood T cells in healthy people across ages. Overall study results and limits: Nothing was known about donor CMV status, and this possibly confounded expanded clonotype changes.

The authors ran a second PCR of about 7 to 12 cycles using a sample-barcoded 5' primer and a J-beta primer mix. Using its own MiXCR run on the 5' RACE reads, TCRdb lists one record per CDR3 protein. The sample lists 1.5 million or so distinct CDR3 sequences, approximately 43% occurring once. CDR3 length: 12 amino acids. CDR1 MDHEN and CDR2 SYDVKM come from the germline V gene. Comment on this clonotype: What it recognizes is unknown. The junction departs from germline at one end; a sequencing error may be responsible.

The receptor's source is a young woman in good health. The J gene is TRBJ1-6, the V gene TRBV28, with D uncertain. Sequencing input: blood. DNA for the CDR3: TGTGCGAGCGGGTTTAGGAATTCACCCCCCCACTTT. Translating gives CASGFRNSPPHF.